Listed here is a single TCR beta chain. Antigen unknown. These data come from a study of cytomegalovirus exposure and HLA in healthy donors. Overall study results and limits: Common viral pathogens seemed to be connected with several of the most significant clusters, according to a later analysis.

PCR was performed using 60 Vbeta and 13 Jbeta primers. Clones were sequenced by immunoSEQ multiplex PCR, and TCRdb holds only the in-frame ones, with some missing. The table records about 140,000 clones, roughly 77% of them present only once. With V trimmed by 2 bases and J by 6 bases, 10 bases remained unmatched. Germline V gene sequence: CDR1 KGHSH, CDR2 LQKENI. The CDR3 consists of 16 residues. The chain is built from TRBV18 and TRBJ1-3, with 7 bases identical to TRBD1. The sequence came from a man aged 25 to 45 in good health. The specimen was PBMCs. The CDR3 spells CASSPFVTQGKNTIYF. The CDR3, as DNA: TGTGCCAGCTCACCATTCGTCACACAGGGGAAAAACACCATATATTTT. Combining the CDR3 with reference TRBV18 and TRBJ1-3 gives the whole variable domain NAGVMQNPRHLVRRRGQEARLRCSPMKGHSHVYWYRQLPEEGLKFMVYLQKENIIDESGMPKERFSAEFPKEGPSILRIQQVVRGDSAAYFCASSPFVTQGKNTIYFGEGSWLTVV.